The next 7 T cell receptor beta chains were all read from a single sample in a study of CD8+CD57+ T cells in acquired aplastic anemia. Profiles of TCR beta VDJ and CDR3 were generated from a genomic DNA template. One entry per CDR3 protein results from TCRdb running MiXCR on the reads. In the table there are 65,000 or so distinct CDR3 sequences, 50% to 70% of which are singletons. The material sequenced was sorted CD4+, CD8+, or CD8+CD57+ T cells (not recorded which) from PBMCs. The receptors were gathered from a human donor in good health, serving as a control.

This clonotype was seen more than once but under ten times. The chain couples TRBV15 to TRBJ1-6; D not certain. CDR3 length equals 14 residues. CDR1 is LNHNV and CDR2 is YYDKDF in the germline V gene (reference sequence). Trimming shortened V by 3 bases and J by 5 bases, and 8 bases separated the two germline ends. CDR3 DNA: TGTGCCACCAGCAGGTACAGAGATAATTCACCCCTCCACTTT. Translation: CATSRYRDNSPLHF.

By sample fraction, this clonotype is medium-sized. V usage is TRBV24-1 and J usage is TRBJ1-5, with TRBD1 as a possible D gene (5 bases). The CDR3 sequence is 12 residues long. Germline V lookup: CDR1 KGHDR, CDR2 SFDVKD. Trimming removed 3 bases from V and 6 bases from J, with 5 bases in between. The DNA for the CDR3 is TGTGCCACCAGTGATGGGGGTCAGCCCCAGCATTTT. Protein sequence: CATSDGGQPQHF.

There are many counts of this clonotype. The chain carries TRBV2 and TRBJ2-1; tentatively, D is TRBD2 (6 bases). CDR1 SNHLY and CDR2 FYNNEI come from the germline V gene. V shed 6 bases and J shed 6 bases, with 18 bases lying between them. The CDR3 covers 15 residues. The CDR3 DNA is TGTGCCAGCAGGGCCGGGACTCTCCAGGCCAATGAGCAGTTCTTC. It yields the protein CASRAGTLQANEQFF.

V gene TRBV11-2 combines with J gene TRBJ2-7; 11 bases line up with TRBD2. The CDR3 spans 14 residues. The germline V gene has CDR1 SGHAT and CDR2 FQNNGV. The J segment lost 4 bases and the V segment lost 4 bases, leaving 3 bases of the junction unmatched. The CDR3 loop reads CASSYTSGGYEQYF. For the CDR3, the DNA is TGTGCCAGCAGCTATACTAGCGGGGGTTACGAGCAGTACTTC. Supplemented by reference TRBV11-2 and TRBJ2-7, the full variable domain reads EAGVAQSPRYKIIEKRQSVAFWCNPISGHATLYWYQQILGQGPKLLIQFQNNGVVDDSQLPKDRFSAERLKGVDSTLKIQPAKLEDSAVYLCASSYTSGGYEQYFGPGTRLTVT.

CDR3 DNA sequence: TGTGCCACCAGCAGAGATCCGAACACTGAAGCTTTCTTT. Residues: CATSRDPNTEAFF. The chain joins TRBV15 to TRBJ1-1; no reliable D call. Germline CDR1 is LNHNV and CDR2 is YYDKDF (reference sequence). This CDR3 comprises 13 residues. Trimming shortened V by 0 bases and J by 1 base, and 3 bases separated the two germline ends.

The chain combines TRBV20-1 with TRBJ2-3, with 7 nucleotides matching TRBD2. CDR1 is DFQATT, CDR2 SNEGSKA, per germline (reference sequence). The junction had 13 bases not matched to a gene; V was cut back by 2 bases and J by 11 bases. CDR3 size: 14 residues. The CDR3 DNA follows: TGCAGTGCTAGACGCCCGGGGGGATACAATGAGCAGTATTTT. Protein product: CSARRPGGYNEQYF.

This clonotype was detected only a few times. This chain links TRBV28 with TRBJ2-5, with 7 positions matching TRBD1. In germline, CDR1 is MDHEN, CDR2 SYDVKM. The V segment lost 7 bases and the J segment 3 bases; nucleotides outside the gene matches: 11. This CDR3 is 15 amino acids long. The CDR3 loop reads CASNRAGTAEETQYF. CDR3 nucleotides: TGTGCCAGCAATAGAGCCGGGACAGCTGAAGAGACCCAGTACTTC.